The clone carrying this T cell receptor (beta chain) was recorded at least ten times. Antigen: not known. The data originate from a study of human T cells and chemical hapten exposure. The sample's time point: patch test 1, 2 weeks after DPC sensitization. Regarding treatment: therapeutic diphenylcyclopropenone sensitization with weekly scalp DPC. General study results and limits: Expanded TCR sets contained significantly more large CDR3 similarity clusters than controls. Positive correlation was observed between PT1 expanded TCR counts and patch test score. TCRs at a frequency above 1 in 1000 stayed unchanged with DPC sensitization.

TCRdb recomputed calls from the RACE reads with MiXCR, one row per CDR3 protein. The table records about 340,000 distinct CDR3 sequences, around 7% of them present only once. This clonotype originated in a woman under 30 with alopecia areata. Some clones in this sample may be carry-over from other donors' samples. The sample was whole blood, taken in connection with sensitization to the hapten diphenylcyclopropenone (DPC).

The DNA for the CDR3 is TGTGCCAGCAGCTTACAGGGTAATTCACCCCTCCACTTT. Its translation: CASSLQGNSPLHF. V gene TRBV11-2 combines with J gene TRBJ1-6, with D perhaps matching TRBD1 (5 bases). Germline CDR1 is SGHAT and CDR2 is FQNNGV. This CDR3 spans 13 amino acids. The V end lost 2 bases, the J end lost 6 bases, and 5 bases lay between the germline ends.